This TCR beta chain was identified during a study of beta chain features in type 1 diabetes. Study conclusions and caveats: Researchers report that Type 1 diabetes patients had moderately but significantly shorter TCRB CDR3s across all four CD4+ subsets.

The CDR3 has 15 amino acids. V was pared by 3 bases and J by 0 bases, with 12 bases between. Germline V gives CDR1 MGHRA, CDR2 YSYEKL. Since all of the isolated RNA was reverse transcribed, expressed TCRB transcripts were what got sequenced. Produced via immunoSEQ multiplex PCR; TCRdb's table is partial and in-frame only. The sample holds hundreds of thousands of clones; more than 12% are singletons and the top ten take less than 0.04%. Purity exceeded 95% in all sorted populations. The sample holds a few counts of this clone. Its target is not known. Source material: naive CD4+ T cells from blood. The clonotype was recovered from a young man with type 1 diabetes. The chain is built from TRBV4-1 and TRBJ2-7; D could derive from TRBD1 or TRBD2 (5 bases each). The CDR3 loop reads CASSQGDRTSYEQYF. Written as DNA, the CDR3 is TGCGCCAGCAGCCAGGGAGACAGAACCTCCTACGAGCAGTACTTC.